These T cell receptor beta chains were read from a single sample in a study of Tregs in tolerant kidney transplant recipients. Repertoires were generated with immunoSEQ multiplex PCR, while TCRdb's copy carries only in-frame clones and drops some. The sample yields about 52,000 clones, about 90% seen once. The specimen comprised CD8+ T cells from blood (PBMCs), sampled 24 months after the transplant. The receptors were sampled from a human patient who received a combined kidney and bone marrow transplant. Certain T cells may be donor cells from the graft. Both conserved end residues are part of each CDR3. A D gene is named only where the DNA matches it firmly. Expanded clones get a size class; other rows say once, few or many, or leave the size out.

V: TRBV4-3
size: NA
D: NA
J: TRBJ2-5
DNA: TGCGCCAGCAGCCAAGACTTTCTACAGGGTAGCGGGGAGACCCAGTACTTC
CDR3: CASSQDFLQGSGETQYF

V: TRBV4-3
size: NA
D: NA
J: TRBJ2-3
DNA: TGCGCCAGCAGCCAAGGGGACTCCTCTGGGGATACGCAGTATTTT
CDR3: CASSQGDSSGDTQYF

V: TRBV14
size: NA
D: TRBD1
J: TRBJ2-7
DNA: TGTGCCAGCAGCCGGGCAGGGGGCTACGAGCAGTACTTC
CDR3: CASSRAGGYEQYF

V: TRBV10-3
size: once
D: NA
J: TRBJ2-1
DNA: TGTGCCATCAGTGCGCGGGCTAGCTCCTACAATGAGCAGTTCTTC
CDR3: CAISARASSYNEQFF

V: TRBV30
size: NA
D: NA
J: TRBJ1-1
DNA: TGTGCCTGGAGTGTACAGGTCATGAACACTGAAGCTTTCTTT
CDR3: CAWSVQVMNTEAFF

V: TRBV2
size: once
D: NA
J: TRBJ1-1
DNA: TGTGCCAGCAGGATACACGTCGCGAACACTGAAGCTTTCTTT
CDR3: CASRIHVANTEAFF

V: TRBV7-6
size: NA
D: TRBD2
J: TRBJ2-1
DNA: TGTGCCAGCAGCTTAGCAGGGACTAGCTCTTACAATGAGCAGTTCTTC
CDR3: CASSLAGTSSYNEQFF

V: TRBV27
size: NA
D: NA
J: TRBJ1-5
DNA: TGTGCCAGCAGTTTATGGGGGACAAGCAATCAGCCCCAGCATTTT
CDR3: CASSLWGTSNQPQHF

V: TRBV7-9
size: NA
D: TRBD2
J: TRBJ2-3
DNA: TGTGCCAGCAGCTGGGGACTAGCGGGAGGCACAGATACGCAGTATTTT
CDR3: CASSWGLAGGTDTQYF

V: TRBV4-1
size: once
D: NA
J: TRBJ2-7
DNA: TGCGCCAGCAGCCCGGGAGCTACCTACGAGCAGTACTTC
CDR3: CASSPGATYEQYF

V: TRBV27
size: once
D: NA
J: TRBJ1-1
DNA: TGTGCCAGCAGTTTCCGAGGAGGAAATGAAGCTTTCTTT
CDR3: CASSFRGGNEAFF

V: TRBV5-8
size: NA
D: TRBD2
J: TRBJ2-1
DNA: TGTGCCAGCAGCTCCAGCGGGGGGGTTTACAATGAGCAGTTCTTC
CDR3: CASSSSGGVYNEQFF

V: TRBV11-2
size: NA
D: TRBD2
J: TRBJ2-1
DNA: TGTGCCAGCAGTGCTGGGACTAGCGGGTACAATGAGCAGTTCTTC
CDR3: CASSAGTSGYNEQFF

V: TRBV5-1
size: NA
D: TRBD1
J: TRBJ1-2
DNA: TGCGCCAGCCAACTCACAGGGGGTAACTATGGCTACACCTTC
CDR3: CASQLTGGNYGYTF

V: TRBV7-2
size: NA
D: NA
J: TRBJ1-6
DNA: TGTGCCAGCAGCTTAGGGGCAGTGAGCTCCTATAATTCACCCCTCCACTTT
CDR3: CASSLGAVSSYNSPLHF

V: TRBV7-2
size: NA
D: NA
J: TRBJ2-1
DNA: TGTGCCAGCAGCTTAGGAACTGGAGTATCCTACAATGAGCAGTTCTTC
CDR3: CASSLGTGVSYNEQFF

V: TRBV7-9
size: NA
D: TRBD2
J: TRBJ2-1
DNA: TGTGCCAGCAGCCGGGGGGGGCAGGGATCCAATGAGCAGTTCTTC
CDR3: CASSRGGQGSNEQFF

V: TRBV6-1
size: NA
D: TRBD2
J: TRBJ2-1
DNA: TGTGCCAGCAGTGAGAAGGCTAGCGGGCGTAATTGGTCCTACAATGAGCAGTTCTTC
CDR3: CASSEKASGRNWSYNEQFF

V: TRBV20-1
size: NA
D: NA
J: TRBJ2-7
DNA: TGCAGTGCCCGTCTCTACGAGCAGTACTTC
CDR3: CSARLYEQYF